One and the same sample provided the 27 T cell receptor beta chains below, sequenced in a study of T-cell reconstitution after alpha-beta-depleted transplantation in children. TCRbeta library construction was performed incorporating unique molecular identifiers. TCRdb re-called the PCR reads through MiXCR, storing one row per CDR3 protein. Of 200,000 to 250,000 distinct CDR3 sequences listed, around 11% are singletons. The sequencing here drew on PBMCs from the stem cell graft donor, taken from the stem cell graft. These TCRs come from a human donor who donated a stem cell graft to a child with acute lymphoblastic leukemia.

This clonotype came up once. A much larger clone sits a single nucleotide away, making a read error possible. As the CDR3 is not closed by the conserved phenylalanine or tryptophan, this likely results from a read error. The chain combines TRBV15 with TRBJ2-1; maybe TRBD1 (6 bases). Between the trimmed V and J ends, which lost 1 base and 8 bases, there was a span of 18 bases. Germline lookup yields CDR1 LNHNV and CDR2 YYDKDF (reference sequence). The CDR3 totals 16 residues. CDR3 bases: TGTGCCACCAGCAGAGTATACGGGACACCCTTGGATGAGCAGTTCTTG. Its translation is CATSRVYGTPLDEQFL.

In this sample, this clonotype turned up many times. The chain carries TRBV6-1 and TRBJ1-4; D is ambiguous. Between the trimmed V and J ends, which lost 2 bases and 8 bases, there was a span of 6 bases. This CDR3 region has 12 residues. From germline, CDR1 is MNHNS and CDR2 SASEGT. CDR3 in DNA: TGTGCCAGCAGTGAATTAGGGGAAAAACTGTTTTTT. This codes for CASSELGEKLFF.

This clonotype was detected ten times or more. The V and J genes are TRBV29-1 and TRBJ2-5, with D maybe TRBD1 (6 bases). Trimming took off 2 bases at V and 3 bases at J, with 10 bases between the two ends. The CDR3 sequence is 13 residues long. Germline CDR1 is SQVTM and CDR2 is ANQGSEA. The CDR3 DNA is TGCAGCGTTGAACAGGGGTTAGAAGAGACCCAGTACTTC. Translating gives CSVEQGLEETQYF.

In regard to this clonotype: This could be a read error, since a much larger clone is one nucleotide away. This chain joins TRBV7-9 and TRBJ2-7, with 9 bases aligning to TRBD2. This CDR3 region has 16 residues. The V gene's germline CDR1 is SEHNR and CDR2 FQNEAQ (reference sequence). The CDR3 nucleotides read TGTGCCATCAGCTCCGAGGGCGGGAGGGCGTTCGGCGAGCAGTACTTC. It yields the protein CAISSEGGRAFGEQYF.

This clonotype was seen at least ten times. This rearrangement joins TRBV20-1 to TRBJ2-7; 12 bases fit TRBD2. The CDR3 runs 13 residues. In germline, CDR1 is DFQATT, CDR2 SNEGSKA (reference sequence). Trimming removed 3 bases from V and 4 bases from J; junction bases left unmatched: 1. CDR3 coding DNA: TGCAGTGCTAGGACTAGCGGGAGATACGAGCAGTACTTC. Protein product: CSARTSGRYEQYF.

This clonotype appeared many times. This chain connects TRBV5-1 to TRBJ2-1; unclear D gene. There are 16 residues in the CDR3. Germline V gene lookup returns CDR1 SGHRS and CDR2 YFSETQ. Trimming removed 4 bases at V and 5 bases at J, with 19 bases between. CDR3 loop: CASSPFIRVADNEQFF. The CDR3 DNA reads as TGCGCCAGCAGCCCCTTTATCCGAGTGGCTGACAATGAGCAGTTCTTC.

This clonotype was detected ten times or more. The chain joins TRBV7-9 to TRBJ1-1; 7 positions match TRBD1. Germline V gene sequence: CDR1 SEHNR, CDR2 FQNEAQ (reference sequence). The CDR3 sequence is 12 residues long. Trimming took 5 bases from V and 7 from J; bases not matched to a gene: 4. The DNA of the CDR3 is TGTGCCAGCAGCCCAGGGGGAATTGAAGCTTTCTTT. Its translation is CASSPGGIEAFF.

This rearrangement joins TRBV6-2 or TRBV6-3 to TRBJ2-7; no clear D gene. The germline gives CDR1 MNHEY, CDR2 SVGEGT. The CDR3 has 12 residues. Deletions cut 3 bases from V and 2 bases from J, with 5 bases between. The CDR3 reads CASSYVPYEQYF. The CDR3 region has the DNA TGTGCCAGCAGTTATGTCCCCTACGAGCAGTACTTC.

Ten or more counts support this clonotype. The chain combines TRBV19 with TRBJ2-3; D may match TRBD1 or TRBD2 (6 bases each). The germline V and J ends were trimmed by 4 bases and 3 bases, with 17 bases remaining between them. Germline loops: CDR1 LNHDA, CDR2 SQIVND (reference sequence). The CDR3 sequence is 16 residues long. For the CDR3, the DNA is TGTGCCAGTAGTACGGGGGCCCGGTCGAGGACAGATACGCAGTATTTT. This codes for CASSTGARSRTDTQYF.

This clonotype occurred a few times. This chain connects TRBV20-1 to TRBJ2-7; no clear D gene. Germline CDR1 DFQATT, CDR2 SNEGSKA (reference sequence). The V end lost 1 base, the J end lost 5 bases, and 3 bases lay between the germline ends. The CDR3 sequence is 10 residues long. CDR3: CSARGNEQYF. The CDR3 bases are TGCAGTGCTAGAGGGAACGAGCAGTACTTC.

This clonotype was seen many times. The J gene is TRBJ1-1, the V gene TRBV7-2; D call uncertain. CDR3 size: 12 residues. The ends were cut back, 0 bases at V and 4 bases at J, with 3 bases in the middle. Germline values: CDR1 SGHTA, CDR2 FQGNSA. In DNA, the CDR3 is TGTGCCAGCAGCTTAGCGATCACTGAAGCTTTCTTT. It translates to CASSLAITEAFF.

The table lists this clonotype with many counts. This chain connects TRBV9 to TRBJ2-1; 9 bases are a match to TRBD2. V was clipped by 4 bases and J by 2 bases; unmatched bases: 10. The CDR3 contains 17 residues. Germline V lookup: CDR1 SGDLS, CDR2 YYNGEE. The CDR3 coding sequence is TGTGCCAGCAGCAGCGCGGGGGGGAGAGTCCCCTACAATGAGCAGTTCTTC. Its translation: CASSSAGGRVPYNEQFF.

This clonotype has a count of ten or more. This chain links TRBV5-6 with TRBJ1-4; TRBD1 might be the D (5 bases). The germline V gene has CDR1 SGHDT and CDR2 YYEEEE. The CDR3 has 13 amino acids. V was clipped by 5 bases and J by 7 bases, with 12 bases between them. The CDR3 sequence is CASSRGASEKLFF. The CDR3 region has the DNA TGTGCCAGCAGTCGAGGGGCTAGTGAAAAACTGTTTTTT.

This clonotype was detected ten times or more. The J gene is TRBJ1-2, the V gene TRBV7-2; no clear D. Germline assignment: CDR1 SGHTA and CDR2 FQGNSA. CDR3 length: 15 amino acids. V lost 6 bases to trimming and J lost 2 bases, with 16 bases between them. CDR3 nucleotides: TGTGCCAGCAGTTTGGGCCGGGCCCGAAACTATGGCTACACCTTC. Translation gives CASSLGRARNYGYTF.

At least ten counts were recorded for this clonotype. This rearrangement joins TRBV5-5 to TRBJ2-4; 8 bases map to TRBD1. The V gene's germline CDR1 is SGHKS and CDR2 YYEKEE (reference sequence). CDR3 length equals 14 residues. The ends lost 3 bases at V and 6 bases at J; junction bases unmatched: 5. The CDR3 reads CASSSGQGGNIQYF. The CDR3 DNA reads TGTGCCAGCAGCTCCGGACAGGGTGGAAACATTCAGTACTTC.

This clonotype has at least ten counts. The CDR3 reads CSASRGGSYNEQFF. The CDR3 nucleotides are TGCAGTGCTAGCCGGGGGGGCTCCTACAATGAGCAGTTCTTC. This chain connects TRBV20-1 to TRBJ2-1; 8 bases are shared with TRBD2. The CDR3 length is 14 residues. CDR1 DFQATT and CDR2 SNEGSKA come from the germline V gene (reference sequence). The trim removed 3 bases at V and 0 bases at J, leaving 1 base unmatched.

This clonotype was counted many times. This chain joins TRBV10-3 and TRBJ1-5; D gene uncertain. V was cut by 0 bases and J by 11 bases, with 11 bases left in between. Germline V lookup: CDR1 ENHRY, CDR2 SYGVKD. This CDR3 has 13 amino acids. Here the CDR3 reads CAISESGSRAQHF. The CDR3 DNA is TGTGCCATCAGTGAGTCAGGGTCGAGGGCCCAGCATTTT.

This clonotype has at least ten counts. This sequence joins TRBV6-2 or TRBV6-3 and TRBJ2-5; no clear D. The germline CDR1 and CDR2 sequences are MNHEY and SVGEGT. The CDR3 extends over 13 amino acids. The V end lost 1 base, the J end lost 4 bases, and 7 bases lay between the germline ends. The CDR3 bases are TGTGCCAGCAGTTACTACGGAAGAGAGACCCAGTACTTC. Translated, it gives CASSYYGRETQYF.

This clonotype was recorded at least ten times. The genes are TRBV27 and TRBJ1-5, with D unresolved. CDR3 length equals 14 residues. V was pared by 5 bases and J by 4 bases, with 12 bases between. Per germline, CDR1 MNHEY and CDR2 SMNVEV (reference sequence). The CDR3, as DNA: TGTGCCAGCAGTATAAGCAGTGGGAATCAGCCCCAGCATTTT. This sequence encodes CASSISSGNQPQHF.

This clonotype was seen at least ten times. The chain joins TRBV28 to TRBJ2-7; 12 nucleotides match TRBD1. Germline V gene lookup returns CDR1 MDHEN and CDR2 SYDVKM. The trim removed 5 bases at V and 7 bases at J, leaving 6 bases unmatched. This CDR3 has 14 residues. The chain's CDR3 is CASSPRDRGREQYF. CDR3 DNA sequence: TGTGCCAGCAGTCCGCGGGACAGGGGGCGAGAGCAGTACTTC.

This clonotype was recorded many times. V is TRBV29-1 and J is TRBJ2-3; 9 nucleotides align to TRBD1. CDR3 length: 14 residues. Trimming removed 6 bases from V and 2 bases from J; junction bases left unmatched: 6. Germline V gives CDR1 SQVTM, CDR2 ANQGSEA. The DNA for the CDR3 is TGCAGCGTCCGGGGACAGGGAAACACAGATACGCAGTATTTT. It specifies CSVRGQGNTDTQYF.

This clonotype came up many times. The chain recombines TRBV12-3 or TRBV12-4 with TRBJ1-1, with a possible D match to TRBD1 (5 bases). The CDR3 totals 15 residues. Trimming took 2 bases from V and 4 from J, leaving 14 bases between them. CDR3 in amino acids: CASSLRSGGGTEAFF. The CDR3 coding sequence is TGTGCCAGCAGTTTAAGATCTGGGGGGGGCACTGAAGCTTTCTTT.

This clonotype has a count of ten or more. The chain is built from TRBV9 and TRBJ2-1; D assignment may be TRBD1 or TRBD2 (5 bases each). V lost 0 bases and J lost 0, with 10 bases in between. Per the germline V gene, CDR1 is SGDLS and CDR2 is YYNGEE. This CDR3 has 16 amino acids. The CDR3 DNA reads TGTGCCAGCAGCGTAGCGGCAGGGAGCTCCTACAATGAGCAGTTCTTC. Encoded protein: CASSVAAGSSYNEQFF.

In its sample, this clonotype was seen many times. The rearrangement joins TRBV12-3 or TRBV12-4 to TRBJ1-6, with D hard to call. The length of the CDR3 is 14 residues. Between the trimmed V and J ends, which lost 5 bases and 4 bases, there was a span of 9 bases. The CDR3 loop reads CASSPREYNSPLHF. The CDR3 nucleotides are TGTGCCAGCAGTCCCCGGGAGTATAATTCACCCCTCCACTTT.

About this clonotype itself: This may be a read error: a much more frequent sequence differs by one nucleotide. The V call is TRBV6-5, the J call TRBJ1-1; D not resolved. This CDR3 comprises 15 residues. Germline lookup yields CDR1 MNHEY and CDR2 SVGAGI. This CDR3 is CASSYSGYRVTESFF. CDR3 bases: TGTGCCAGCAGTTACTCAGGGTATAGGGTCACTGAATCTTTCTTT.

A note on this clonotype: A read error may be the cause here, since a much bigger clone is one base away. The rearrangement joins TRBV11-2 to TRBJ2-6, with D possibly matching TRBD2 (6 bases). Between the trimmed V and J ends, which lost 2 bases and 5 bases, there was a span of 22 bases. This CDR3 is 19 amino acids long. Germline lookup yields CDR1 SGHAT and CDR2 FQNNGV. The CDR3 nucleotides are TGTGCCAGCAGCTTACACGGGGGTCCCCCCTGGCTCCGGGCCAACGTCCTGACTTTC. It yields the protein CASSLHGGPPWLRANVLTF. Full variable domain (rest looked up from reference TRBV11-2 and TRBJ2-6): EAGVAQSPRYKIIEKRQSVAFWCNPISGHATLYWYQQILGQGPKLLIQFQNNGVVDDSQLPKDRFSAERLKGVDSTLKIQPAKLEDSAVYLCASSLHGGPPWLRANVLTFGAGSRLTVL.

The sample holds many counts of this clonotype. CDR3 sequence (DNA): TGTGCCAGCAGCTCCCCGGACCTAACCGGGTACGAGCAGTACTTC. The encoded protein is CASSSPDLTGYEQYF. The chain links TRBV7-2 to TRBJ2-7; D not certain. The V gene's germline CDR1 is SGHTA and CDR2 FQGNSA. The CDR3 has 15 residues. V was pared by 4 bases and J by 4 bases, with 17 bases between.